This T cell receptor (beta chain) derives from a study of PD-1 blockade in classical Hodgkin lymphoma. Profiled with immunoSEQ multiplex PCR; TCRdb holds only in-frame clones, not every one. In the table there are tens of thousands of clones, 90% of which are singletons. Specified time point: cycle 4 day 1 (C4D1), after five to seven weeks of nivolumab. Relapse was seen in all patients after autologous stem cell transplantation, and brentuximab vedotin exposure was variable. This CDR3 is built from 13 residues. Trimming pared 4 bases from V and 3 bases from J, leaving 9 bases between. Germline V lookup: CDR1 SNHLY, CDR2 FYNNEI.

The chain joins TRBV2 to TRBJ1-1, with a weak D call TRBD1 (6 bases). The source was peripheral blood mononuclear cells (PBMCs), collected before the fourth cycle of nivolumab. The clonotype was recovered from a human donor with classical Hodgkin lymphoma. As DNA, the CDR3 is TGTGCCAGCAGTGTAGGGGGTGACACTGAAGCTTTCTTT. This sequence encodes CASSVGGDTEAFF.